What follows describes a single TCR beta chain. Its cognate antigen is unknown. The sample belongs to a study of siplizumab effects on memory and regulatory T cells. Study observations and caveats: There appeared to be greater diversity in naive T cells than in memory cells, and naive T cells seemed major contributors to the alloresponse. Whether proliferating Tregs in siplizumab cultures suppress was not functionally confirmed. Among mappable alloreactive CD4+ clones, the Treg-derived fraction averaged approximately 73% with siplizumab versus more than 25% in controls.

This CDR3 contains 14 residues. The J segment lost 2 bases and the V segment lost 4 bases, leaving 5 bases of the junction unmatched. Germline CDR1 SGHDT, CDR2 YYEEEE. Sequencing used immunoSEQ multiplex PCR; TCRdb keeps in-frame clones, though not all of them. The profile shows approximately 120,000 clones, about 92% of them singletons. The V and J genes are TRBV5-6 and TRBJ2-5; 7 nucleotides agree with TRBD1. The sequenced material came from Tregs sorted from blood. This clonotype was obtained from a human donor in good health. In DNA form, the CDR3 reads TGTGCCAGCAGCGCTGGGACAGCTCAAGAGACCCAGTACTTC. As protein: CASSAGTAQETQYF. Supplemented by reference TRBV5-6 and TRBJ2-5, the full variable domain reads DAGVTQSPTHLIKTRGQQVTLRCSPKSGHDTVSWYQQALGQGPQFIFQYYEEEERQRGNFPDRFSGHQFPNYSSELNVNALLLGDSALYLCASSAGTAQETQYFGPGTRLLVL.